This T cell receptor beta chain was captured in a study of PD-L1 blockade in urothelial cancer. Across the study: Beginning in about 2014, patients received atezolizumab, given as 1,200 mg intravenously every 3 weeks. Men with urothelial cancer arising in the bladder made up most of the 29 patients. Study-wide results and limits: Sub-median blood TCR clonality before treatment predicted longer survival.

A note on this clone: Its antigen is still unknown.

Assay: immunoSEQ multiplex PCR; the TCRdb copy retains only in-frame clones and omits some. In the table there are 50,000 or so clones, over 75% of which are singletons. The clonotype was recovered from a man aged 35 to 55 with urothelial cancer. This sample comprised PBMCs, obtained around atezolizumab (anti-PD-L1) treatment.

In DNA, the CDR3 is TGTGCCAGCTCACCACTCGGGACAGGACCTCAAGAGACCCAGTACTTC. Translation gives CASSPLGTGPQETQYF. The J gene is TRBJ2-5, the V gene TRBV18; TRBD1 matches at 8 bases. Looked up from germline, CDR1 is KGHSH and CDR2 is LQKENI. This CDR3 has 16 residues. V lost 1 base to trimming and J lost 2 bases; unmatched junction nucleotides: 6.